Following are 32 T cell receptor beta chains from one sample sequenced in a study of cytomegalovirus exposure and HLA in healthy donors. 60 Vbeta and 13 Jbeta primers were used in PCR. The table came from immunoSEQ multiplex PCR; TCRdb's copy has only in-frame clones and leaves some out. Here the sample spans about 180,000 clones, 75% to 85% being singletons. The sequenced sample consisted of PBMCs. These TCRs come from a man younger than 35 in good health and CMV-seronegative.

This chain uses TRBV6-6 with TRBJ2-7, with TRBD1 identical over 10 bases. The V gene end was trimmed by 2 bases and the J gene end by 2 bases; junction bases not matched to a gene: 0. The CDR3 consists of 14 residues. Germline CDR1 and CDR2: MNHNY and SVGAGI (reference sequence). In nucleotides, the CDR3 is TGTGCCAGCAGTTACGGGACAGGGGCCTACGAGCAGTACTTC. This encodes CASSYGTGAYEQYF.

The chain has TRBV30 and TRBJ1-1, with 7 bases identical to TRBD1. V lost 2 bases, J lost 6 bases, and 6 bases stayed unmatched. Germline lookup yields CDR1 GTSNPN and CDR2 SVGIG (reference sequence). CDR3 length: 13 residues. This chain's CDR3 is CAWSLTGQAEAFF. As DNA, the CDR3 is TGTGCCTGGAGTTTGACAGGGCAGGCTGAAGCTTTCTTT.

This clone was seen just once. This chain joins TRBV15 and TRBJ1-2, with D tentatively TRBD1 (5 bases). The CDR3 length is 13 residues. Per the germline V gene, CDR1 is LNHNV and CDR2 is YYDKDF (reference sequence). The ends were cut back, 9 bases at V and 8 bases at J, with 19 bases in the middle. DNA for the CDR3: TGTGCCACGGCCCGGGGGAGGGGAGAGGGCTACACCTTC. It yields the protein CATARGRGEGYTF.

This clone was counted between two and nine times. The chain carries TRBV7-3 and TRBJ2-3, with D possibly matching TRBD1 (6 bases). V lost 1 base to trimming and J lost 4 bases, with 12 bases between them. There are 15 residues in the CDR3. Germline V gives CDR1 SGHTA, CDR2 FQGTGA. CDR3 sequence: CASSLKPGDPDTQYF. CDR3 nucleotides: TGTGCCAGCAGCTTAAAGCCAGGGGATCCAGATACGCAGTATTTT.

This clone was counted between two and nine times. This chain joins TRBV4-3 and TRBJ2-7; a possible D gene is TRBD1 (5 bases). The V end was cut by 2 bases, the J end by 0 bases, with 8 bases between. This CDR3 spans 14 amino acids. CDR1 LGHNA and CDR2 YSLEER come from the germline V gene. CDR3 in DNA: TGCGCCAGCAGCCAACAGGGCCACTCCTACGAGCAGTACTTC. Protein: CASSQQGHSYEQYF.

In DNA form, the CDR3 reads TGTGCCATCAGTGCCGAGACTAGCCCCGGGGAGACCCAGTACTTC. Protein: CAISAETSPGETQYF. This chain connects TRBV10-3 to TRBJ2-5, with TRBD2 identical over 7 bases. CDR3 length: 15 residues. Germline V gene sequence: CDR1 ENHRY, CDR2 SYGVKD. After removal of 4 bases from V and 5 bases from J, the junction contained 10 bases not matched to a gene.

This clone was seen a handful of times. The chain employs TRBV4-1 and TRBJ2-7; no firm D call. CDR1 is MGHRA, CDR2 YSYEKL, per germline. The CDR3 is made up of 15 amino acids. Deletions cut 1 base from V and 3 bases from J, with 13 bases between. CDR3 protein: CASSQVSNQDYEQYF. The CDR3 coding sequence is TGCGCCAGCAGCCAAGTCTCCAACCAGGACTACGAGCAGTACTTC.

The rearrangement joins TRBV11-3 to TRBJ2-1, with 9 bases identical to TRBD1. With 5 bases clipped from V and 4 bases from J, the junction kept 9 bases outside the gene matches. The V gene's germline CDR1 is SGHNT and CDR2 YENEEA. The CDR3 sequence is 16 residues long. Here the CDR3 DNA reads TGTGCCAGCAGCCCGCTCTCCGGGACAGGGTACAATGAGCAGTTCTTC. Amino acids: CASSPLSGTGYNEQFF.

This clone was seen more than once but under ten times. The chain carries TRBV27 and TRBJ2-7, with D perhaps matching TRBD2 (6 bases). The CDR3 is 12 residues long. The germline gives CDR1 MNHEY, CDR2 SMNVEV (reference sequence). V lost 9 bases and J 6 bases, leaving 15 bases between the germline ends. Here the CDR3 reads CASTGGRGEQYF. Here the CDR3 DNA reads TGTGCCAGTACCGGAGGGCGGGGCGAGCAGTACTTC.

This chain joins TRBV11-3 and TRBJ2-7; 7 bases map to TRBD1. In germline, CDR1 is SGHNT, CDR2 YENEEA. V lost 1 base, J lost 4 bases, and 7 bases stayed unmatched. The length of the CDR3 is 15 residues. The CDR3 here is CASSLVGTVTYEQYF. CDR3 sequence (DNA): TGTGCCAGCAGCTTAGTGGGGACAGTCACGTACGAGCAGTACTTC.

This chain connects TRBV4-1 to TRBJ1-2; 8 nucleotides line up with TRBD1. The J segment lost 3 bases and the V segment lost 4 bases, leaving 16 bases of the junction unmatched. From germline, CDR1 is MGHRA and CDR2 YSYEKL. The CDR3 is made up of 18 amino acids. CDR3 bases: TGCGCCAGCAGCCGTACAATTGGACAGGGTGGTGGGTACTATGGCTACACCTTC. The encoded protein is CASSRTIGQGGGYYGYTF.

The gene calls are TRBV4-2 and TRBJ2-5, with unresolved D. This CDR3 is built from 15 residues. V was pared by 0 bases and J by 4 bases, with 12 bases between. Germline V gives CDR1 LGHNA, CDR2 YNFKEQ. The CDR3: CASSQDWATSETQYF. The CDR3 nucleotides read TGTGCCAGCAGCCAAGATTGGGCTACTTCAGAGACCCAGTACTTC.

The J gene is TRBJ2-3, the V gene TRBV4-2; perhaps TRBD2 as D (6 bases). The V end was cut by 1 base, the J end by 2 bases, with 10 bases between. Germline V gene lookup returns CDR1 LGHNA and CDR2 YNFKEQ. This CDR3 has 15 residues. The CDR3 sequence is CASSQGWGVTDTQYF. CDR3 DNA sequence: TGTGCCAGCAGCCAAGGATGGGGGGTCACAGATACGCAGTATTTT.

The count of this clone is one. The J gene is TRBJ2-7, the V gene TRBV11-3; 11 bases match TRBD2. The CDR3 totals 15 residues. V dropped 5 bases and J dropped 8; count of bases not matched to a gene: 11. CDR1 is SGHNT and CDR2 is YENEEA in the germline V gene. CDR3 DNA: TGTGCCAGCAGCATGTTCTACGGGACTAGCGGCAAGCAGTACTTC. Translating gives CASSMFYGTSGKQYF.

The CDR3 is CASSHGQSYEQYF. The CDR3, as DNA: TGTGCCAGCAGCCATGGACAGTCCTACGAGCAGTACTTC. The rearrangement joins TRBV11-2 to TRBJ2-7, with D possibly matching TRBD1 (6 bases). Between the trimmed V and J ends, which lost 5 bases and 1 base, there was a span of 9 bases. The CDR3 loop spans 13 amino acids. The V gene's germline CDR1 is SGHAT and CDR2 FQNNGV.

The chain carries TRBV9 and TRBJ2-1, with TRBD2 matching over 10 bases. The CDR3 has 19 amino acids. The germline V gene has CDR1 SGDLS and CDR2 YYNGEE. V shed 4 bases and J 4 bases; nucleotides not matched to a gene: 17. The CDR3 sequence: CASSPRGAGGGSPYNEQFF. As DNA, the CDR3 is TGTGCCAGCAGCCCGAGGGGAGCGGGAGGGGGATCCCCTTACAATGAGCAGTTCTTC. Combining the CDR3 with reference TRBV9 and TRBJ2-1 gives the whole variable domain DSGVTQTPKHLITATGQRVTLRCSPRSGDLSVYWYQQSLDQGLQFLIQYYNGEERAKGNILERFSAQQFPDLHSELNLSSLELGDSALYFCASSPRGAGGGSPYNEQFFGPGTRLTVL.

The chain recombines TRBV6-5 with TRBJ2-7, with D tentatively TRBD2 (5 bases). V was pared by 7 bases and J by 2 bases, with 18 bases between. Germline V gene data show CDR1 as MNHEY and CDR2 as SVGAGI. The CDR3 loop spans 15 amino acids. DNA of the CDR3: TGTGCCAGCACCCCTAGCTGGGGTCGAGCCTACGAGCAGTACTTC. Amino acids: CASTPSWGRAYEQYF.

The CDR3 loop is CASRLGMDGLTDTQYF. In nucleotides, the CDR3 is TGTGCCAGCAGACTCGGGATGGATGGGCTCACAGATACGCAGTATTTT. The genes are TRBV14 and TRBJ2-3; D may be TRBD2 (5 bases). This CDR3 is 16 amino acids long. CDR1 is SGHDN, CDR2 FVKESK, per germline. Trimming took off 6 bases at V and 2 bases at J, with 18 bases between the two ends.

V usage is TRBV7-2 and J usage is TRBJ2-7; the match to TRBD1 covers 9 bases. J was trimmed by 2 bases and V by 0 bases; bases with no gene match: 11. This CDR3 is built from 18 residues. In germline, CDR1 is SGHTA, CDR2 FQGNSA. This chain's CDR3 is CASSLALVGTGKPYEQYF. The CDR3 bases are TGTGCCAGCAGCTTAGCCTTAGTGGGGACAGGGAAGCCCTACGAGCAGTACTTC.

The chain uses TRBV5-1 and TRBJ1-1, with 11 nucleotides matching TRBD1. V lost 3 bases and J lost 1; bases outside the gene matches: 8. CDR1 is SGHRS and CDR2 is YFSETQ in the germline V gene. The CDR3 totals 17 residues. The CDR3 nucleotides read TGCGCCAGCAGCTCAAAAGGGACAGGGGGGGGGAACACTGAAGCTTTCTTT. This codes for CASSSKGTGGGNTEAFF.

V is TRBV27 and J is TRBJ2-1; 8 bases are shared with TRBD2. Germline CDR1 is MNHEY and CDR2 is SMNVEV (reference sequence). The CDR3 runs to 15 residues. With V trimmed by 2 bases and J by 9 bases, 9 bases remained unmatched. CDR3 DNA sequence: TGTGCCAGCAGTTTAGGGGCAGCGGGAGCGGGTGAGCAGTTCTTC. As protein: CASSLGAAGAGEQFF.

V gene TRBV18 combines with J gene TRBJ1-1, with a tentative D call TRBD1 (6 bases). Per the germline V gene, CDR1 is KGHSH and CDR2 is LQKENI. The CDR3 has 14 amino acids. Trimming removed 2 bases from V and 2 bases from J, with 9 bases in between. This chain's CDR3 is CASSPTGRNTEAFF. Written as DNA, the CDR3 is TGTGCCAGCTCACCAACAGGGCGTAACACTGAAGCTTTCTTT. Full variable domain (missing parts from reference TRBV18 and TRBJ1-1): NAGVMQNPRHLVRRRGQEARLRCSPMKGHSHVYWYRQLPEEGLKFMVYLQKENIIDESGMPKERFSAEFPKEGPSILRIQQVVRGDSAAYFCASSPTGRNTEAFFGQGTRLTVV.

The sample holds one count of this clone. CDR3 sequence (DNA): TGTGCCAGTAGGGGCCCGGGACAGGGAGGGACTGAAGCTTTCTTT. Its protein product is CASRGPGQGGTEAFF. The gene calls are TRBV19 and TRBJ1-1; 9 nucleotides align to TRBD1. Germline V gene data show CDR1 as LNHDA and CDR2 as SQIVND (reference sequence). This CDR3 has 15 residues. V gave up 6 bases and J gave up 5 bases; unmatched junction bases: 10.

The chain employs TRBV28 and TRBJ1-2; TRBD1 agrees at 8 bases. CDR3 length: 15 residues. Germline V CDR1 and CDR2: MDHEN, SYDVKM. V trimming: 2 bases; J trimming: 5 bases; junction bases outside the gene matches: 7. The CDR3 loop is CASSLGVQGVYGYTF. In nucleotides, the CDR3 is TGTGCCAGCAGTTTAGGGGTACAGGGGGTGTATGGCTACACCTTC.

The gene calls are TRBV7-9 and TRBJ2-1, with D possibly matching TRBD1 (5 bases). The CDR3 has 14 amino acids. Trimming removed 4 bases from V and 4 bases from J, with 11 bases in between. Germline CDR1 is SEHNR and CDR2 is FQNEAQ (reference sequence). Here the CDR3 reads CASSYPDRYNEQFF. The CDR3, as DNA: TGTGCCAGCAGCTACCCCGACAGATACAATGAGCAGTTCTTC.

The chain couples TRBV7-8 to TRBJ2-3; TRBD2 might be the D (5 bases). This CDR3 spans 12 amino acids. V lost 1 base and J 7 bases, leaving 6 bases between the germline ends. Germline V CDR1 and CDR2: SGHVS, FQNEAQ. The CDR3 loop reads CASSLDGNTQYF. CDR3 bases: TGTGCCAGCAGCTTAGACGGGAATACGCAGTATTTT.

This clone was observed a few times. The CDR3 DNA follows: TGTGCCAGCAGTTCGACGGACAGGGCGATAAGAGAGCAGTACTTC. As protein: CASSSTDRAIREQYF. The V call is TRBV6-5, the J call TRBJ2-7; 8 positions match TRBD1. CDR3 size: 15 residues. V lost 4 bases, J lost 7 bases, and 12 bases stayed unmatched. The germline gives CDR1 MNHEY, CDR2 SVGAGI.

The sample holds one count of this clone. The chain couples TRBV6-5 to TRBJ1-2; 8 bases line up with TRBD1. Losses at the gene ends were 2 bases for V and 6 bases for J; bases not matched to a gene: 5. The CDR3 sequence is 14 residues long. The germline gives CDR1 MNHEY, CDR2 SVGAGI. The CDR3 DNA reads TGTGCCAGCAGTTACAACGACAGGGGTGATGGCTACACCTTC. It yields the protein CASSYNDRGDGYTF.

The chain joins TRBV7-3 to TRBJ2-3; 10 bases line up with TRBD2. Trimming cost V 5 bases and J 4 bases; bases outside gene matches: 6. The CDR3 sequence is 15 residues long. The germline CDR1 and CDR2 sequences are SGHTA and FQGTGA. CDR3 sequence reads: CASSQAGGPADTQYF. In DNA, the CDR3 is TGTGCCAGCAGCCAAGCGGGGGGGCCCGCAGATACGCAGTATTTT.

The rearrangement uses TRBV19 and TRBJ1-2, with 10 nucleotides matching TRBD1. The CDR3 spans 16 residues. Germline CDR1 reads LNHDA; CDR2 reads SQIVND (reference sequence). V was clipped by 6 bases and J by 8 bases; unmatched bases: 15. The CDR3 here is CASRSDPGQGSGGYTF. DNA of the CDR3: TGTGCCAGTAGATCGGACCCGGGACAGGGGAGTGGAGGCTACACCTTC.

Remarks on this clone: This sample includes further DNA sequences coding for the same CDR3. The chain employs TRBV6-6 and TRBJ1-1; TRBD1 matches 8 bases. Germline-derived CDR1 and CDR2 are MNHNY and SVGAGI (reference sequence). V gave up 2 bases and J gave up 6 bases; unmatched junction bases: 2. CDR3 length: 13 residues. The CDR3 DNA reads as TGTGCCAGCAGTTACCAGGGGGCGGCTGAAGCTTTCTTT. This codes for CASSYQGAAEAFF.

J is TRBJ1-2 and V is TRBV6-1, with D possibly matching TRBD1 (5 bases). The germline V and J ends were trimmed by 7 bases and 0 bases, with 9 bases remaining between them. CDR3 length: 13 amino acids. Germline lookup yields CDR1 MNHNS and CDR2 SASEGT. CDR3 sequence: CASTRQSNYGYTF. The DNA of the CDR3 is TGTGCCAGCACCCGACAGTCTAACTATGGCTACACCTTC.